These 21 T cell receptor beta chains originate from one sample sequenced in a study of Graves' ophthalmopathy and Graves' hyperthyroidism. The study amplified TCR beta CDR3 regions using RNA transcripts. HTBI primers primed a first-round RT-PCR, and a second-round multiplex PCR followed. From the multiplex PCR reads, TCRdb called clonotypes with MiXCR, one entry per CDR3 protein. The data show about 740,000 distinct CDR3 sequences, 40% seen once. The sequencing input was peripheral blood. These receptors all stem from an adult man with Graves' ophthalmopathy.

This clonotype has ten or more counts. Here the CDR3 reads CSSPGTAADYGYTF. The CDR3 DNA is TGCAGTTCACCAGGGACAGCGGCGGATTATGGCTACACCTTC. The rearrangement uses TRBV20-1 and TRBJ1-2; 7 bases map to TRBD1. This CDR3 contains 14 residues. The germline V gene has CDR1 DFQATT and CDR2 SNEGSKA (reference sequence). V shed 8 bases and J 5 bases; nucleotides not matched to a gene: 14.

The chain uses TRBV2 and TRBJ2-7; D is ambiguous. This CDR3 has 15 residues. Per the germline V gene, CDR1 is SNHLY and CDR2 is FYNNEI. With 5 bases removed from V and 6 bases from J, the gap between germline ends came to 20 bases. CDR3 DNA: TGTGCCAGCAGTTCCGGACGGGCAGTAATGGGCGAGCAGTACTTC. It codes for CASSSGRAVMGEQYF.

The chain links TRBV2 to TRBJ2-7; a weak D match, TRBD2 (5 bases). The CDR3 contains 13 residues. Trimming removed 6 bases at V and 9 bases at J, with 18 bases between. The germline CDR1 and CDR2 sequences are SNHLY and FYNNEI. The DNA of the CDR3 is TGTGCCAGCAGGAGAGGCAGGCTTGAGGGGCAGTACTTC. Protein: CASRRGRLEGQYF.

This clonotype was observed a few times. CDR3 nucleotide sequence: TGTGCCAGTATCAATGGGGGGGGCGCTGGGGCCAACGTCCTGACTTTC. It is translated as CASINGGGAGANVLTF. The genes are TRBV19 and TRBJ2-6; D possibly corresponds to TRBD2 (7 bases). The CDR3 is 16 amino acids. V lost 7 bases to trimming and J lost 2 bases, with 15 bases between them. Germline values: CDR1 LNHDA, CDR2 SQIVND (reference sequence). The full variable domain, its missing parts supplied by reference TRBV19 and TRBJ2-6, is DGGITQSPKYLFRKEGQNVTLSCEQNLNHDAMYWYRQDPGQGLRLIYYSQIVNDFQKGDIAEGYSVSREKKESFPLTVTSAQKNPTAFYLCASINGGGAGANVLTFGAGSRLTVL.

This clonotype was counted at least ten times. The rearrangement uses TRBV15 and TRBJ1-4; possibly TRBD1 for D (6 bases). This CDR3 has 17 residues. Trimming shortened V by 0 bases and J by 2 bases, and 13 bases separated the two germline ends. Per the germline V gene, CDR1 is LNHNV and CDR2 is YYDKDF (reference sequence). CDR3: CATSRDLQGTTNEKLFF. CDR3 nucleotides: TGTGCCACCAGCAGAGATCTCCAGGGGACCACTAATGAAAAACTGTTTTTT.

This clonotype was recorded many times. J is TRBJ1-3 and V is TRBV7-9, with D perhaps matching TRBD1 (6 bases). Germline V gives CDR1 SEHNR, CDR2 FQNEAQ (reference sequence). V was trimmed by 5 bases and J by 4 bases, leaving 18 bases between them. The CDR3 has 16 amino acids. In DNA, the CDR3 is TGTGCCAGCAGCCCCAGGGGCGGGACGGGCGGAAACACCATATATTTT. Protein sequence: CASSPRGGTGGNTIYF.

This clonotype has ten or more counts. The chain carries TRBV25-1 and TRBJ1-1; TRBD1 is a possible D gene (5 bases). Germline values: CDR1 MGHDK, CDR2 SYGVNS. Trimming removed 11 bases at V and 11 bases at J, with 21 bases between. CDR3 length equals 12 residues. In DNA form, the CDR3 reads TGTGCCCGGACCAGTCTCCGGTCAGGGGCTTTCTTT. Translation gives CARTSLRSGAFF.

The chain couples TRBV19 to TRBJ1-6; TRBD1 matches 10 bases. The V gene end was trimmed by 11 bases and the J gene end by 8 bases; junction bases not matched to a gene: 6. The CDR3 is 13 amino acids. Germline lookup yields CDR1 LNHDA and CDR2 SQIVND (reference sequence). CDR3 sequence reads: CAWGTGEDSPLHF. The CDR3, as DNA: TGTGCCTGGGGGACAGGGGAAGATTCACCCCTCCACTTT.

CDR3: CASSPDFRGRNGYTF. CDR3 bases: TGTGCCAGCAGCCCGGACTTCAGGGGGCGAAATGGCTACACCTTC. The V gene is TRBV12-3 or TRBV12-4, the J gene TRBJ1-2; TRBD1 matches at 8 bases. The CDR3 has 15 amino acids. V was pared by 6 bases and J by 6 bases, with 12 bases of the junction left unmatched.

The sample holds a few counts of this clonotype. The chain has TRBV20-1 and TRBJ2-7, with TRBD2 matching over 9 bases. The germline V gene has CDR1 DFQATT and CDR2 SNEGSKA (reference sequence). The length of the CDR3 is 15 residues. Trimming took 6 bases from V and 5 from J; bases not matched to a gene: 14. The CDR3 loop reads CSARKGASGNDEQYF. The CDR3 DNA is TGCAGTGCAAGAAAGGGGGCTAGCGGGAACGACGAGCAGTACTTC.

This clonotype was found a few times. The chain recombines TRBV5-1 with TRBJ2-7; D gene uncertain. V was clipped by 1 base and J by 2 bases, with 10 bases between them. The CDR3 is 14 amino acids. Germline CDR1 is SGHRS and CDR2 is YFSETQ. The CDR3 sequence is CASSLSYSPYEQYF. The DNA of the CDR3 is TGCGCCAGCAGCTTGTCTTACAGTCCCTACGAGCAGTACTTC.

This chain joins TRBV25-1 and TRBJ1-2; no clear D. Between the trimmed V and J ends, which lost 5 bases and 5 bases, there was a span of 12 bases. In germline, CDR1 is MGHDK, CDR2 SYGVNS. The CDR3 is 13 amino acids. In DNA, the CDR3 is TGTGCCAGCAGTCGCCATAACGGGTATGGCTACACCTTC. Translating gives CASSRHNGYGYTF.

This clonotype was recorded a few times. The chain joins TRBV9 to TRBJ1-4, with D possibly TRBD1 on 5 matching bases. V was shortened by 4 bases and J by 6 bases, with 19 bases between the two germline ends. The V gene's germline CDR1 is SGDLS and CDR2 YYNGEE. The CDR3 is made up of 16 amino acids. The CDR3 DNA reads TGTGCCAGCAGCCCAACTCCATGGGGCTCTGATGAAAAACTGTTTTTT. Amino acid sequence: CASSPTPWGSDEKLFF.

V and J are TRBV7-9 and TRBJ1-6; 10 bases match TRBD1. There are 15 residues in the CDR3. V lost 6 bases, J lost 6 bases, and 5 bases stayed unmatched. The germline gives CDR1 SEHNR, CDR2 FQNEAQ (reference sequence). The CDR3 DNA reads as TGTGCCAGCAGTTTGGACAGGGGGAGTAATTCACCCCTCCACTTT. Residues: CASSLDRGSNSPLHF.

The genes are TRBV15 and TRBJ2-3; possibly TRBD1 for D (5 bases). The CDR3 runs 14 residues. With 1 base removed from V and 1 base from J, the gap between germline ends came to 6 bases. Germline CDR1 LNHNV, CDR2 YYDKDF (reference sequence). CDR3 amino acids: CATSRGQRTDTQYF. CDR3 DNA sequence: TGTGCCACCAGCAGAGGACAGCGCACAGATACGCAGTATTTT.

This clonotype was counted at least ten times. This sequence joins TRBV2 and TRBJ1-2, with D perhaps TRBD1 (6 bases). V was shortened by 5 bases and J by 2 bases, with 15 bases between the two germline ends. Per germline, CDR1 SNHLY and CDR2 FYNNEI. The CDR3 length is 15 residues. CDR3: CASSRTVNSNYGYTF. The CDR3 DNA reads TGTGCCAGCAGTCGGACAGTGAATTCGAACTATGGCTACACCTTC.

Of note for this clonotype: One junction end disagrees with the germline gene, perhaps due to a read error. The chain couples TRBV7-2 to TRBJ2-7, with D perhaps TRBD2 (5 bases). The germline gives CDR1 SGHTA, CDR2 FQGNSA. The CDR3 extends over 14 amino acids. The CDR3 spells CAGSYPGPTGEQYF. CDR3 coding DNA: TGTGCCGGCAGCTACCCCGGCCCGACGGGGGAGCAGTACTTC.

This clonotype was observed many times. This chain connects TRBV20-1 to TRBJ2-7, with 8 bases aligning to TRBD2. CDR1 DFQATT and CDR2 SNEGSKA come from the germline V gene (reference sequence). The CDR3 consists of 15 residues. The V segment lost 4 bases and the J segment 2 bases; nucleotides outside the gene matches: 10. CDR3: CSATRTSGGTYEQYF. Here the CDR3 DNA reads TGCAGTGCTACCAGAACTAGCGGAGGTACCTACGAGCAGTACTTC.

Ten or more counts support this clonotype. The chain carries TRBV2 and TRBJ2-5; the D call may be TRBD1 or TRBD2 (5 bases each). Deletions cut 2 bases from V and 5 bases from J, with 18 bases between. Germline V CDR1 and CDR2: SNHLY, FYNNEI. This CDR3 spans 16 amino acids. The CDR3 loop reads CASSEMRGRFGETQYF. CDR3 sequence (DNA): TGTGCCAGCAGTGAAATGAGGGGTCGGTTTGGGGAGACCCAGTACTTC.

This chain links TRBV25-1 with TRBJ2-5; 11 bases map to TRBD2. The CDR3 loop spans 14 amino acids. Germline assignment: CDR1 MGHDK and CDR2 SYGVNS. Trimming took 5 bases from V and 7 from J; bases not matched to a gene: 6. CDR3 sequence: CASSLGLAGGTQYF. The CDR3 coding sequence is TGTGCCAGCAGTTTAGGGCTAGCGGGAGGGACCCAGTACTTC.

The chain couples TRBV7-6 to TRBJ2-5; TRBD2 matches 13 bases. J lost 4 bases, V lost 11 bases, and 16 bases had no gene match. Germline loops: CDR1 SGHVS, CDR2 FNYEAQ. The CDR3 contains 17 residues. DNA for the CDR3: TGTGCCCAGATGGGGGAAGGACTAGCGGGAGTTGGAGAGACCCAGTACTTC. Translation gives CAQMGEGLAGVGETQYF.